One and the same sample provided the 18 T cell receptor beta chains below, sequenced in a study of blood T cell repertoires in COVID-19 (TCRdb year 2020). Library prep was done by the immunoSEQ multiplex PCR assay. Sourced from immuneACCESS, this table was stored by TCRdb with only in-frame sequences that have V and J called. A share of the clones is absent; for the studies checked, an unresolved V gene accounts for under half, and the remainder has no known explanation. In all, the sample holds approximately 56,000 clones, and approximately 89% of those were seen once. The ten largest clones add up to roughly 10% of the sample. What was sequenced was peripheral blood. The receptors derive from an elderly man with active or convalescent COVID-19.

The chain combines TRBV19 with TRBJ2-7, with a possible D match to TRBD2 (6 bases). The germline gives CDR1 LNHDA, CDR2 SQIVND (reference sequence). This CDR3 has 15 amino acids. V lost 3 bases, J lost 0 bases, and 12 bases lay in between. CDR3 protein: CASSISGGLSYEQYF. The CDR3 nucleotides read TGTGCCAGTAGTATTAGCGGCGGACTCTCCTACGAGCAGTACTTC.

In nucleotides, the CDR3 is TGTGCCAGCAGCTTGAATTCGGGTGAGCAGTACTTC. This gives the protein CASSLNSGEQYF. V gene TRBV7-2 combines with J gene TRBJ2-7, with D uncertain. The germline CDR1 and CDR2 sequences are SGHTA and FQGNSA. Trimming removed 3 bases at V and 7 bases at J, with 10 bases between. The CDR3 runs to 12 residues.

The chain joins TRBV11-2 to TRBJ1-4; TRBD1 matches 9 bases. This CDR3 is built from 16 residues. Germline CDR1 and CDR2: SGHAT and FQNNGV. The V gene end was trimmed by 5 bases and the J gene end by 4 bases; junction bases not matched to a gene: 8. The CDR3 sequence: CASSATGTGLNEKLFF. The CDR3 DNA reads TGTGCCAGCAGCGCAACCGGGACAGGGCTTAATGAAAAACTGTTTTTT.

The chain has TRBV5-1 and TRBJ2-3; TRBD2 aligns across 7 bases. The germline V gene has CDR1 SGHRS and CDR2 YFSETQ. This CDR3 region has 16 residues. After removal of 3 bases from V and 0 bases from J, the junction contained 7 bases not matched to a gene. The CDR3 DNA reads TGCGCCAGCAGCTCAGGACTAGATGCCAGCACAGATACGCAGTATTTT. It yields the protein CASSSGLDASTDTQYF.

This chain joins TRBV18 and TRBJ2-3; 9 bases line up with TRBD2. Per germline, CDR1 KGHSH and CDR2 LQKENI. The V segment lost 2 bases and the J segment 5 bases; nucleotides outside the gene matches: 5. The CDR3 runs 15 residues. In DNA, the CDR3 is TGTGCCAGCTCACCAAGAGTAGCGGGAGTAGATACGCAGTATTTT. Its translation is CASSPRVAGVDTQYF.

J is TRBJ1-1 and V is TRBV28; 7 positions match TRBD1. In germline, CDR1 is MDHEN, CDR2 SYDVKM. The CDR3 totals 14 residues. V dropped 6 bases and J dropped 3; count of bases not matched to a gene: 7. The CDR3 loop is CASRFPDRDTEAFF. The CDR3 DNA reads as TGTGCCAGCAGATTCCCAGACAGGGACACTGAAGCTTTCTTT.

The chain recombines TRBV27 with TRBJ1-2; the D gene is possibly TRBD1 (5 bases). This CDR3 region has 13 residues. CDR1 is MNHEY and CDR2 is SMNVEV in the germline V gene (reference sequence). Trimming pared 8 bases from V and 4 bases from J, leaving 14 bases between. The CDR3 DNA reads TGTGCCAGCGGGGCAGGGTTGAGCTATGGCTACACCTTC. Translation: CASGAGLSYGYTF.

V gene TRBV5-1 combines with J gene TRBJ2-5; D not certain. The CDR3 totals 13 residues. V was shortened by 1 base and J by 3 bases, with 7 bases between the two germline ends. Germline V gene lookup returns CDR1 SGHRS and CDR2 YFSETQ. CDR3 sequence: CASSLSPKETQYF. The CDR3 DNA reads as TGCGCCAGCAGCTTGTCCCCCAAAGAGACCCAGTACTTC.

About this clone: Other DNA sequences within the sample encode an identical CDR3. The chain combines TRBV5-1 with TRBJ2-7; TRBD1 matches at 8 bases. Germline CDR1 reads SGHRS; CDR2 reads YFSETQ. The CDR3 has 15 amino acids. Trimming removed 1 base from V and 4 bases from J; junction bases left unmatched: 7. DNA for the CDR3: TGCGCCAGCAGCTTGAGTGGGACAGGACCATACGAGCAGTACTTC. Its protein product is CASSLSGTGPYEQYF.

This clone has a single count. This rearrangement joins TRBV4-3 to TRBJ1-3, with D possibly being TRBD1 (5 bases). The V gene lost 0 bases and the J gene lost 1 base, with 7 bases spanning the gap. Germline lookup yields CDR1 LGHNA and CDR2 YSLEER. CDR3 length equals 15 residues. The CDR3 DNA sequence: TGCGCCAGCAGCCAAGAGGGGGGTTCTGGAAACACCATATATTTT. Protein product: CASSQEGGSGNTIYF.

The chain couples TRBV6-2 or TRBV6-3 to TRBJ1-4, with a tentative D call TRBD1 (5 bases). Germline assignment: CDR1 MNHEY and CDR2 SVGEGT. This CDR3 is built from 17 residues. The V gene lost 2 bases and the J gene lost 3 bases, with 16 bases spanning the gap. This chain's CDR3 is CASSYVIREVANEKLFF. In nucleotides, the CDR3 is TGTGCCAGCAGTTACGTCATCAGGGAGGTGGCTAATGAAAAACTGTTTTTT.

This chain joins TRBV28 and TRBJ2-6; D is perhaps TRBD2 (5 bases). Between the trimmed V and J ends, which lost 2 bases and 0 bases, there was a span of 17 bases. The CDR3 consists of 19 residues. Germline assignment: CDR1 MDHEN and CDR2 SYDVKM. CDR3 residues: CASSLILGRGASGANVLTF. In DNA, the CDR3 is TGTGCCAGCAGTTTAATACTTGGACGGGGAGCCTCTGGGGCCAACGTCCTGACTTTC.

The V call is TRBV30, the J call TRBJ1-2, with 12 nucleotides matching TRBD1. The CDR3 spans 14 residues. V was pared by 5 bases and J by 6 bases, with 7 bases of the junction left unmatched. The germline gives CDR1 GTSNPN, CDR2 SVGIG (reference sequence). CDR3 DNA: TGTGCCTGGTCCCGGGACAGGGGGCGTCATGGCTACACCTTC. The encoded protein is CAWSRDRGRHGYTF. The full variable domain, rest sourced from reference TRBV30 and TRBJ1-2, is SQTIHQWPATLVQPVGSPLSLECTVEGTSNPNLYWYRQAAGRGLQLLFYSVGIGQISSEVPQNLSASRPQDRQFILSSKKLLLSDSGFYLCAWSRDRGRHGYTFGSGTRLTVV.

This clone was counted only a few times. This chain uses TRBV6-2 or TRBV6-3 with TRBJ1-5, with D unclear. The CDR3 covers 15 residues. CDR1 and CDR2 (germline): MNHEY, SVGEGT. The germline V and J ends were trimmed by 6 bases and 6 bases, with 18 bases remaining between them. The CDR3 nucleotides read TGTGCCAGCAGCGACGGTCCCGGGGTTGGTCAGCCCCAGCATTTT. It translates to CASSDGPGVGQPQHF.

The chain is built from TRBV5-1 and TRBJ2-3; 13 bases match TRBD2. In germline, CDR1 is SGHRS, CDR2 YFSETQ. The V segment lost 4 bases and the J segment 1 base; nucleotides outside the gene matches: 9. The CDR3 is 18 residues long. The CDR3 loop reads CASSLRTSGSGGTDTQYF. The DNA of the CDR3 is TGCGCCAGCAGCCTAAGGACTAGCGGGAGTGGAGGCACAGATACGCAGTATTTT.

This sequence joins TRBV28 and TRBJ1-4; D possibly corresponds to TRBD1 (5 bases). V was trimmed by 4 bases and J by 15 bases, leaving 15 bases between them. The CDR3 runs to 12 residues. Germline CDR1 reads MDHEN; CDR2 reads SYDVKM. CDR3 in DNA: TGTGCCAGCAGTTCCAGGGATAGCATGGTGTTTTTT. It encodes CASSSRDSMVFF.

This chain links TRBV5-1 with TRBJ2-5; 11 positions match TRBD2. Germline V lookup: CDR1 SGHRS, CDR2 YFSETQ. V dropped 2 bases and J dropped 1; count of bases not matched to a gene: 4. The length of the CDR3 is 16 residues. The CDR3: CASSFRGTSGQETQYF. CDR3 DNA: TGCGCCAGCAGCTTTCGCGGGACTAGCGGCCAAGAGACCCAGTACTTC.

The rearrangement joins TRBV5-8 to TRBJ2-5, with TRBD1 identical over 9 bases. The V gene's germline CDR1 is SGHTS and CDR2 YDEGEE. This CDR3 has 16 amino acids. V dropped 0 bases and J dropped 1; count of bases not matched to a gene: 4. For the CDR3, the DNA is TGTGCCAGCAGCTTGGCAGGGACAGGGACCCAAGAGACCCAGTACTTC. It specifies CASSLAGTGTQETQYF.